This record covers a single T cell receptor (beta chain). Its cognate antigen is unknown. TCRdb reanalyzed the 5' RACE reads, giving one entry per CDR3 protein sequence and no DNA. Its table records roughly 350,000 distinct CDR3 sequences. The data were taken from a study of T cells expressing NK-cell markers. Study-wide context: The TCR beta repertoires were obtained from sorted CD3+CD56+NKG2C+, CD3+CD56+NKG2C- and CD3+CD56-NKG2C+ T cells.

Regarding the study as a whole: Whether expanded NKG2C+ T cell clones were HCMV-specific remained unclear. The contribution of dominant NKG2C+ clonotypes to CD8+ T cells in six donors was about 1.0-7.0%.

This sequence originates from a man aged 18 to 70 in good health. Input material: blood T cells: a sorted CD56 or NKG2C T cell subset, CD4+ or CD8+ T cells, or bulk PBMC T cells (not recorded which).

The CDR3 is CSGEYWDKYSNQPQHF. The chain joins TRBV29-1 to TRBJ1-5; TCRdb selects TRBD1, and the lack of DNA leaves this call unchecked. CDR1 is SQVTM and CDR2 is ANQGSEA in the germline V gene. CDR3 length: 16 residues. Full variable domain (outside the CDR3, taken from reference TRBV29-1 and TRBJ1-5): SAVISQKPSRDICQRGTSLTIQCQVDSQVTMMFWYRQQPGQSLTLIATANQGSEATYESGFVIDKFPISRPNLTFSTLTVSNMSPEDSSIYLCSGEYWDKYSNQPQHFGDGTRLSIL.